Shown below are 30 T cell receptor beta chains from a single sample sequenced in a study of a mutant IDH1 vaccine in newly diagnosed glioma. TCRdb keeps only in-frame clones here, not all; method: immunoSEQ multiplex PCR. The table includes fewer than 45,000 clones, roughly nine tenths detected once. What these receptors recognize is not known. Time point described: week 35, safety follow-up. Vaccination used 300 ug of mutant IDH1 20-mer peptide per dose, with topical imiquimod. This sample comprised PBMCs, obtained from a glioma patient whose treatment included an IDH1 peptide vaccine. These TCRs come from a man aged 40-49 years with glioma.

V and J are TRBV4-3 and TRBJ1-5; D gene uncertain. CDR1 is LGHNA and CDR2 is YSLEER in the germline V gene. This CDR3 region has 13 residues. V was pared by 0 bases and J by 0 bases, with 0 bases between. CDR3 loop: CASSQDSNQPQHF. For the CDR3, the DNA is TGCGCCAGCAGCCAAGATAGCAATCAGCCCCAGCATTTT.

The sample holds one count of this clone. The chain links TRBV4-1 to TRBJ1-1; a weak D match, TRBD1 (6 bases). V gave up 1 base and J gave up 4 bases, with 10 bases separating them. Germline CDR1 reads MGHRA; CDR2 reads YSYEKL. The CDR3 length is 14 residues. CDR3 DNA: TGCGCCAGCAGCCAAGCAGGGGCCGGCACTGAAGCTTTCTTT. Translating it yields CASSQAGAGTEAFF.

The genes are TRBV13 and TRBJ2-1; 16 nucleotides agree with TRBD2. V trimming: 5 bases; J trimming: 9 bases; junction bases outside the gene matches: 7. CDR3 length: 16 amino acids. Germline V CDR1 and CDR2: PRHDT, FYEKMQ (reference sequence). The CDR3 DNA reads TGTGCCAGCAGCGTGGGACTAGCGGGGGGGCGCGGTGAGCAGTTCTTC. It translates to CASSVGLAGGRGEQFF.

V is TRBV9 and J is TRBJ1-2, with TRBD1 matching over 12 bases. The CDR3 has 16 residues. Germline V gene data show CDR1 as SGDLS and CDR2 as YYNGEE. The V and J ends lost 3 bases and 5 bases, in that order; junction bases with no gene match: 8. CDR3 sequence (DNA): TGTGCCAGCAGCGCGGGACAGGGGGCGTTTCGGTATGGCTACACCTTC. Protein sequence: CASSAGQGAFRYGYTF.

This clone has a handful of counts. The V call is TRBV6-1, the J call TRBJ1-3; maybe TRBD1 (5 bases). The V end was cut by 3 bases, the J end by 1 base, with 7 bases between. Germline assignment: CDR1 MNHNS and CDR2 SASEGT. This CDR3 is built from 14 residues. The CDR3 DNA follows: TGTGCCAGCAGTGAGGGACTATCTGGAAACACCATATATTTT. Amino acid sequence: CASSEGLSGNTIYF.

The rearrangement uses TRBV4-3 and TRBJ2-3; 7 nucleotides agree with TRBD1. The length of the CDR3 is 15 residues. CDR1 LGHNA and CDR2 YSLEER come from the germline V gene. J gave up 3 bases and V 0 bases, and 3 bases lay outside the gene matches. In DNA form, the CDR3 reads TGCGCCAGCAGCCAAGATCGGGGACAGACAGATACGCAGTATTTT. Encoded protein: CASSQDRGQTDTQYF.

The genes are TRBV5-8 and TRBJ1-4; a possible D gene is TRBD1 (5 bases). Trimming shortened V by 2 bases and J by 7 bases, and 18 bases separated the two germline ends. The CDR3 spans 16 residues. Looked up from germline, CDR1 is SGHTS and CDR2 is YDEGEE. The CDR3 loop reads CASSFRTGGLSEKLFF. In nucleotides, the CDR3 is TGTGCCAGCAGCTTCCGAACAGGAGGCTTGAGTGAAAAACTGTTTTTT.

The chain carries TRBV28 and TRBJ1-5; TRBD1 is a possible D gene (6 bases). The V gene lost 6 bases and the J gene lost 3 bases, with 12 bases spanning the gap. The CDR3 is 14 residues long. CDR1 is MDHEN, CDR2 SYDVKM, per germline. The CDR3 is CASSPDRTNQPQHF. CDR3 nucleotide sequence: TGTGCCAGCAGCCCTGACAGGACCAATCAGCCCCAGCATTTT.

For this clone: At one end, the junction sequence differs from germline, possibly due to a read error. The V call is TRBV6-1, the J call TRBJ2-2; 11 bases map to TRBD1. Germline V gives CDR1 MNHNS, CDR2 SASEGT. The CDR3 is 14 residues long. The CDR3: CASSAELGQGGLFF. In nucleotides, the CDR3 is TGTGCCAGCAGTGCCGAGTTGGGACAGGGGGGGCTGTTTTTT.

The chain combines TRBV5-5 with TRBJ1-4; TRBD1 agrees at 8 bases. This CDR3 is 14 amino acids long. The germline CDR1 and CDR2 sequences are SGHKS and YYEKEE (reference sequence). V lost 4 bases, J lost 6 bases, and 5 bases stayed unmatched. For the CDR3, the DNA is TGTGCCAGCAGCACGAGGACAGGGTATGAAAAACTGTTTTTT. This encodes CASSTRTGYEKLFF.

V gene TRBV6-1 combines with J gene TRBJ2-1, with TRBD1 identical over 8 bases. CDR1 is MNHNS and CDR2 is SASEGT in the germline V gene. This CDR3 spans 16 amino acids. After removal of 4 bases from V and 3 bases from J, the junction contained 8 bases not matched to a gene. CDR3 bases: TGTGCCAGCAGTGGCGGACAGGGTATGAACTACAATGAGCAGTTCTTC. Residues: CASSGGQGMNYNEQFF.

This clone was seen a single time. The genes are TRBV28 and TRBJ1-1; 7 nucleotides agree with TRBD1. There are 14 residues in the CDR3. V was pared by 5 bases and J by 5 bases, with 8 bases of the junction left unmatched. Germline V gene lookup returns CDR1 MDHEN and CDR2 SYDVKM. CDR3: CASSPDREGTEAFF. The CDR3 DNA follows: TGTGCCAGCAGTCCCGACAGGGAGGGGACTGAAGCTTTCTTT.

J is TRBJ1-4 and V is TRBV6-1; 10 bases line up with TRBD1. The CDR3 extends over 16 amino acids. Trimming took 4 bases from V and 10 from J; bases not matched to a gene: 12. The V gene's germline CDR1 is MNHNS and CDR2 SASEGT. CDR3 sequence (DNA): TGTGCCAGCAGTGCGCTAATGACAGGGGGCTGGCGAAAACTGTTTTTT. Protein product: CASSALMTGGWRKLFF.

V and J are TRBV6-6 and TRBJ1-2; 11 bases map to TRBD1. Per germline, CDR1 MNHNY and CDR2 SVGAGI (reference sequence). The V segment lost 6 bases and the J segment 8 bases; nucleotides outside the gene matches: 11. This CDR3 region has 15 residues. In DNA, the CDR3 is TGTGCCAGCAGCCCCCCAGGACAGGGGGCAGGCGGCTACACCTTC. This translates into CASSPPGQGAGGYTF.

The chain links TRBV5-1 to TRBJ2-5, with 7 bases lining up with TRBD1. The V gene's germline CDR1 is SGHRS and CDR2 YFSETQ. The CDR3 runs to 16 residues. Losses at the gene ends were 4 bases for V and 2 bases for J; bases not matched to a gene: 11. The CDR3 here is CASSLSWGQSQETQYF. As DNA, the CDR3 is TGCGCCAGCAGCCTGTCGTGGGGACAGAGTCAAGAGACCCAGTACTTC.

The rearrangement joins TRBV5-1 to TRBJ2-7; the D is unclear. CDR3 length equals 14 residues. Germline V CDR1 and CDR2: SGHRS, YFSETQ. Trimming removed 0 bases at V and 1 base at J, with 8 bases between. CDR3: CASSLEDASYEQYF. The CDR3, as DNA: TGCGCCAGCAGCTTGGAGGACGCATCCTACGAGCAGTACTTC.

The V and J genes are TRBV7-9 and TRBJ1-1, with D maybe TRBD1 (5 bases). This CDR3 spans 14 amino acids. CDR1 and CDR2 (germline): SEHNR, FQNEAQ (reference sequence). V was clipped by 6 bases and J by 3 bases, with 14 bases between them. This chain's CDR3 is CASRPEGWDTEAFF. CDR3 coding DNA: TGTGCCAGCAGACCCGAGGGGTGGGACACTGAAGCTTTCTTT.

The gene calls are TRBV28 and TRBJ2-7, with 15 bases fitting TRBD2. Germline lookup yields CDR1 MDHEN and CDR2 SYDVKM. Trimming removed 6 bases from V and 3 bases from J; junction bases left unmatched: 6. This CDR3 is built from 16 residues. CDR3 nucleotides: TGTGCCAGCAGCCAGGGACTAGCGGGAGGCCACTACGAGCAGTACTTC. Translation: CASSQGLAGGHYEQYF.

The CDR3 nucleotides are TGTGCCAGCAGCTTAGAGAGGGCTAGCGTCCATGAGCAGTTCTTC. Its protein is CASSLERASVHEQFF. J is TRBJ2-1 and V is TRBV7-3, with D possibly matching TRBD2 (6 bases). The V end lost 2 bases, the J end lost 8 bases, and 16 bases lay between the germline ends. The CDR3 length is 15 residues. The germline CDR1 and CDR2 sequences are SGHTA and FQGTGA.

The genes are TRBV19 and TRBJ2-4; the D gene is possibly TRBD2 (5 bases). The CDR3 has 18 residues. Germline CDR1 LNHDA, CDR2 SQIVND (reference sequence). Deletions cut 3 bases from V and 0 bases from J, with 18 bases between. The chain's CDR3 is CASSIPGKTSLAKNIQYF. The CDR3 coding sequence is TGTGCCAGTAGTATTCCGGGGAAAACCTCTCTAGCCAAAAACATTCAGTACTTC. The variable domain in full, with the rest retrieved from reference TRBV19 and TRBJ2-4, is DGGITQSPKYLFRKEGQNVTLSCEQNLNHDAMYWYRQDPGQGLRLIYYSQIVNDFQKGDIAEGYSVSREKKESFPLTVTSAQKNPTAFYLCASSIPGKTSLAKNIQYFGAGTRLSVL.

The chain has TRBV28 and TRBJ1-2, with TRBD1 identical over 10 bases. J was trimmed by 7 bases and V by 5 bases; bases with no gene match: 16. The CDR3 covers 17 residues. Germline values: CDR1 MDHEN, CDR2 SYDVKM. The CDR3 DNA is TGTGCCAGCAGTATTCCCGGGACAGGGGCCCAGGACGGTGGCTACACCTTC. It translates to CASSIPGTGAQDGGYTF.

The V and J genes are TRBV4-3 and TRBJ2-3; 7 positions agree with TRBD2. The germline CDR1 and CDR2 sequences are LGHNA and YSLEER. The CDR3 runs 17 residues. V was clipped by 5 bases and J by 2 bases; unmatched bases: 13. The CDR3 here is CASSKVWRLADTDTQYF. Here the CDR3 DNA reads TGCGCCAGCAGCAAAGTCTGGCGGCTAGCGGACACAGATACGCAGTATTTT.

The V and J genes are TRBV10-3 and TRBJ2-1; D not resolved. Per the germline V gene, CDR1 is ENHRY and CDR2 is SYGVKD. The germline V and J ends were trimmed by 3 bases and 11 bases, with 17 bases remaining between them. The CDR3 is 14 amino acids. The CDR3 reads CAISDSRQNSKQFF. CDR3 DNA sequence: TGTGCCATCAGTGATTCAAGACAAAACTCTAAGCAGTTCTTC.

The rearrangement joins TRBV30 to TRBJ2-7; D may be TRBD1 or TRBD2 (5 bases each). V was clipped by 3 bases and J by 3 bases, with 12 bases between them. CDR1 is GTSNPN, CDR2 SVGIG, per germline (reference sequence). The CDR3 has 13 amino acids. Written as DNA, the CDR3 is TGTGCCTGGAGCGGGGCAGGGCACTACGAGCAGTACTTC. Encoded protein: CAWSGAGHYEQYF.

The chain carries TRBV19 and TRBJ1-1; D uncertain. Germline values: CDR1 LNHDA, CDR2 SQIVND (reference sequence). The CDR3 loop spans 16 amino acids. Trimming removed 9 bases from V and 4 bases from J, with 24 bases in between. CDR3 amino acids: CASGRGRTNGFTEAFF. CDR3 DNA sequence: TGTGCCAGCGGGAGAGGGAGGACGAATGGTTTCACTGAAGCTTTCTTT.

This clone was counted once. The V call is TRBV6-5, the J call TRBJ2-7, with D perhaps TRBD2 (5 bases). Trimming removed 0 bases at V and 4 bases at J, with 16 bases between. This CDR3 comprises 16 residues. Looked up from germline, CDR1 is MNHEY and CDR2 is SVGAGI. This CDR3 reads CASSYSKLAGAYEQYF. CDR3 nucleotides: TGTGCCAGCAGTTACTCGAAGCTAGCAGGCGCTTACGAGCAGTACTTC.

V and J are TRBV28 and TRBJ1-5, with D unclear. The CDR3 contains 15 residues. Per germline, CDR1 MDHEN and CDR2 SYDVKM. V lost 3 bases and J lost 0, with 9 bases in between. In DNA form, the CDR3 reads TGTGCCAGCAGTTTCGGCGGTTTTAGCAATCAGCCCCAGCATTTT. The encoded protein is CASSFGGFSNQPQHF.

The chain links TRBV6-1 to TRBJ1-1, with TRBD1 matching 7 bases. V shed 4 bases and J 5 bases; nucleotides not matched to a gene: 7. The germline V gene encodes CDR1 MNHNS and CDR2 SASEGT. The CDR3 contains 14 residues. The CDR3 DNA reads as TGTGCCAGCAGTGCGACAGGGCGAGGGACTGAAGCTTTCTTT. This gives the protein CASSATGRGTEAFF.

The chain carries TRBV9 and TRBJ2-2; a possible D gene is TRBD1 (6 bases). Germline CDR1 SGDLS, CDR2 YYNGEE. Trimming took 3 bases from V and 3 from J, leaving 12 bases between them. The CDR3 extends over 15 amino acids. This CDR3 reads CASSAYRVHTGELFF. The CDR3 coding sequence is TGTGCCAGCAGCGCCTACAGGGTCCACACCGGGGAGCTGTTTTTT.

The DNA of the CDR3 is TGTGCCAGCAGCTTGGGGGGACAGTCGAATTCACCCCTCCACTTT. This gives the protein CASSLGGQSNSPLHF. The chain couples TRBV5-4 to TRBJ1-6, with TRBD1 identical over 7 bases. The CDR3 loop spans 15 amino acids. J gave up 7 bases and V 0 bases, and 4 bases lay outside the gene matches. In germline, CDR1 is SGHNT, CDR2 YYREEE (reference sequence).